Reported below is one T cell receptor beta chain. This specimen comes from a study of early T cells in non-severe SARS-CoV-2 infection. With 2 bases clipped from V and 9 bases from J, the junction kept 7 bases outside the gene matches. This CDR3 contains 14 residues. Germline lookup yields CDR1 MNHEY and CDR2 SVGAGI. Unique molecular identifiers were attached to individual cDNA molecules. MiXCR was run by TCRdb on the 5' RACE reads, yielding one entry per CDR3 protein. The table has fewer than 60,000 distinct CDR3 sequences, roughly a tenth seen once; the top ten hold approximately 5.3%. The sequence was obtained from an adult who was a healthcare worker with PCR-confirmed SARS-CoV-2 infection or an uninfected control (not recorded which). This sequence joins TRBV6-5 and TRBJ2-3, with TRBD2 identical over 8 bases. Sample: whole blood, taken at baseline. The CDR3 spells CASSYTRGGVTQYF. For the CDR3, the DNA is TGTGCCAGCAGTTACACCCGGGGGGGCGTAACGCAGTATTTT.